Listed below are T cell receptor beta chains from one sample, sequenced in a study of cytomegalovirus exposure and HLA in healthy donors. Method: immunoSEQ multiplex PCR; TCRdb's copy keeps in-frame clones and lacks some. The repertoire has approximately 200,000 clones, 60% to 80% of them found once; the top ten carry roughly 1.9%. Sequenced: PBMCs. All receptors derive from a young man in good health and CMV-seronegative. CDR3s include the opening cysteine and the closing phenylalanine or tryptophan. D genes are given only for firm matches. Part of the rows lack a size; the others show once, few, many or a class for expanded clones.

V	size	length	D	J	DNA	CDR3
TRBV7-9	-	15	-	TRBJ1-5	TGTGCCAGCAGCCCCAGAGAGACCAGCGGACAGCCCCAGCATTTT	CASSPRETSGQPQHF
TRBV4-1	-	17	TRBD1	TRBJ1-5	TGCGCCAGCAGCCAAGATGTCGGGACAGGGGGCAATCAGCCCCAGCATTTT	CASSQDVGTGGNQPQHF
TRBV6-5	-	12	TRBD2	TRBJ2-3	TGTGCCAGCATGGGGGGGTCAGATACGCAGTATTTT	CASMGGSDTQYF
TRBV7-9	-	12	-	TRBJ2-7	TGTGCCAGCAGCTTGAACAGCTACGAGCAGTACTTC	CASSLNSYEQYF
TRBV19	-	14	-	TRBJ2-6	TGTGCCAGCACAGGGTCCTCTGGGGCCAACGTCCTGACTTTC	CASTGSSGANVLTF
TRBV11-3	once	16	TRBD2	TRBJ2-7	TGTGCCAGCAGCTTGGGAACGGGACTAGCGGAGTACGAGCAGTACTTC	CASSLGTGLAEYEQYF
TRBV7-9	-	14	-	TRBJ2-7	TGTGCCAGCAGCTTTACCCAGGGCTCCTACGAGCAGTACTTC	CASSFTQGSYEQYF
TRBV2	-	16	-	TRBJ2-1	TGTGCCAGCTCCGAAGGTACGGGGAGGCGCTACAATGAGCAGTTCTTC	CASSEGTGRRYNEQFF
TRBV27	-	16	TRBD2	TRBJ2-1	TGTGCCAGCAGCCCCCTGAGCGGGAGGGCCCGAGGTGAGCAGTTCTTC	CASSPLSGRARGEQFF
TRBV13	-	12	-	TRBJ2-1	TGTGCCAGCAGCTTAGCGGGCAATGAGCAGTTCTTC	CASSLAGNEQFF
TRBV7-3	-	16	-	TRBJ2-5	TGTGCCAGCAGCTTAACGAGGGCAGGCGGACAAGAGACCCAGTACTTC	CASSLTRAGGQETQYF
TRBV30	-	15	-	TRBJ2-7	TGTGCCTGGACTACGCAGGCCGAGCTAATATACGAGCAGTACTTC	CAWTTQAELIYEQYF
TRBV28	-	17	TRBD1	TRBJ1-4	TGTGCCAGCACCCTATCCCGGGGGGGGACAGGGAGTGAAAAACTGTTTTTT	CASTLSRGGTGSEKLFF
TRBV19	-	14	TRBD2	TRBJ2-1	TGTGCCAGCAGGGGACTAGCGGGGGCCAATGAGCAGTTCTTC	CASRGLAGANEQFF
TRBV6-5	-	16	TRBD2	TRBJ2-1	TGTGCCAGCAGTTACCTAGCGGGAGATCAGGACAATGAGCAGTTCTTC	CASSYLAGDQDNEQFF
TRBV19	-	15	-	TRBJ1-2	TGTGCCAGTAGTATAGAGGCACAGAGAAACTATGGCTACACCTTC	CASSIEAQRNYGYTF